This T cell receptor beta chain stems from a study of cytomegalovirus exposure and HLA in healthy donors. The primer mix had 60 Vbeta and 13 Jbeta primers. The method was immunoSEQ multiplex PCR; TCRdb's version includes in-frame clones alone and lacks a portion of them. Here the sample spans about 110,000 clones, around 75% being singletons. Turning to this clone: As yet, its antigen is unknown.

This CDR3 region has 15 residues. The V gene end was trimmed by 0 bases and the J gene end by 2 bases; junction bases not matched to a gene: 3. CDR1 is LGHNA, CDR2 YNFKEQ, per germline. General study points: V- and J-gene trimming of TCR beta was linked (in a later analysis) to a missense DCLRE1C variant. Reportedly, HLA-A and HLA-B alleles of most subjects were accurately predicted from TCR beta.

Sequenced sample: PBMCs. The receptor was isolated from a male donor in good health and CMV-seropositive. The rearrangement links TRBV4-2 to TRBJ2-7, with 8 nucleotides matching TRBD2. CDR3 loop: CASSQEGGRTYEQYF. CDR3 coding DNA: TGTGCCAGCAGCCAAGAAGGCGGGAGGACCTACGAGCAGTACTTC.